Below are 5 T cell receptor beta chains sequenced from a single sample in a study of CD8 T cells in ankylosing spondylitis. Study-level results: A TCR beta motif of eight highly homologous variants appeared characteristic of ankylosing spondylitis blood.

These receptors' targets are unknown. TCRdb re-derived calls from the 5' RACE reads in MiXCR, one entry per CDR3 protein. This repertoire shows around 890,000 distinct CDR3 sequences, 10% to 15% found once; its top ten account for around 0.51%. The material sequenced was blood, either unsorted or a sorted T cell fraction (not recorded which). The receptors originated from a male donor with ankylosing spondylitis.

Many counts were recorded for this clonotype. This chain uses TRBV30 with TRBJ1-5; D gene unclear. The CDR3 runs 13 residues. Between the trimmed V and J ends, which lost 0 bases and 1 base, there was a span of 4 bases. Germline V gene data show CDR1 as GTSNPN and CDR2 as SVGIG (reference sequence). The chain's CDR3 is CAWSVESNQPQHF. The CDR3 nucleotides are TGTGCCTGGAGTGTCGAAAGCAATCAGCCCCAGCATTTT.

This clonotype was counted only a few times. The rearrangement joins TRBV29-1 to TRBJ2-3; 7 bases match TRBD1. Trimming removed 8 bases from V and 2 bases from J; junction bases left unmatched: 10. This CDR3 comprises 14 residues. Germline V gives CDR1 SQVTM, CDR2 ANQGSEA. The CDR3 reads CSIRKGAATDTQYF. The CDR3 nucleotides are TGCAGCATCAGAAAGGGGGCGGCCACAGATACGCAGTATTTT.

This clonotype was recorded at least ten times. V and J are TRBV20-1 and TRBJ2-3; no clear D gene. The CDR3 is made up of 13 amino acids. Germline assignment: CDR1 DFQATT and CDR2 SNEGSKA (reference sequence). Deletions cut 3 bases from V and 2 bases from J, with 9 bases between. The CDR3 sequence is CSARTLNTDTQYF. CDR3 DNA sequence: TGCAGTGCTAGGACTTTAAACACAGATACGCAGTATTTT.

This clonotype has ten or more counts. This chain connects TRBV12-3 or TRBV12-4 to TRBJ1-6; no firm D call. The length of the CDR3 is 12 residues. With 6 bases removed from V and 9 bases from J, the gap between germline ends came to 9 bases. The CDR3 sequence is CASRPIGSPLHF. In nucleotides, the CDR3 is TGTGCCAGCAGACCCATCGGTTCACCCCTCCACTTT.

The V and J genes are TRBV18 and TRBJ2-3, with TRBD2 matching 10 bases. The CDR3 is 17 residues long. The ends lost 0 bases at V and 5 bases at J; junction bases unmatched: 8. CDR1 KGHSH and CDR2 LQKENI come from the germline V gene. CDR3 region: CASSPPGRLAGVDTQYF. The CDR3 DNA is TGTGCCAGCTCACCACCGGGTCGGCTAGCGGGAGTAGATACGCAGTATTTT.